Sequencing of this T cell receptor beta chain was carried out in a study of T cells in Graves' hyperthyroidism and ophthalmopathy. This clonotype showed up many times. The V end was cut by 3 bases, the J end by 4 bases, with 19 bases between. This CDR3 is built from 16 residues. Researchers amplified the TCR beta CDR3 regions from RNA transcripts. HTBI primers drove first-round RT-PCR of the TCR CDR3. Via MiXCR, TCRdb re-called the multiplex PCR reads, giving one row per CDR3 protein. The table has hundreds of thousands of distinct CDR3 sequences, 20% to 30% seen once. This chain uses TRBV6-7 with TRBJ2-7; possibly TRBD1 or TRBD2 for D (5 bases each). TRBV6-7 is recorded as an ORF, its role being uncertain. The TCR was taken from a middle-aged man with Graves' hyperthyroidism that later progressed to Graves' ophthalmopathy. Sequenced input: blood. The CDR3, as DNA: TGTGCCAGCAGTTATCCCCGGGGCCGCACCCCGTACGAGCAGTACTTC. This encodes CASSYPRGRTPYEQYF.